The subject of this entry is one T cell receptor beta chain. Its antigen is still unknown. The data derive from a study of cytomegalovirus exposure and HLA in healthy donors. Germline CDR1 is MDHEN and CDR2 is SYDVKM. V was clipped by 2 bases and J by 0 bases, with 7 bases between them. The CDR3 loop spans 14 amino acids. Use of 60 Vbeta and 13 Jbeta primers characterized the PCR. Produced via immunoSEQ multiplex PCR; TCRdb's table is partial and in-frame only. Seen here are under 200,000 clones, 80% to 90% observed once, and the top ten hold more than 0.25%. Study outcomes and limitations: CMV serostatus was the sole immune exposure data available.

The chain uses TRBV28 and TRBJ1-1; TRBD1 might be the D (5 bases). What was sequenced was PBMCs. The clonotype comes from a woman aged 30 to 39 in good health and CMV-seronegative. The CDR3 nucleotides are TGTGCCAGCAGTTTAGCAGGGATGAACACTGAAGCTTTCTTT. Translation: CASSLAGMNTEAFF.